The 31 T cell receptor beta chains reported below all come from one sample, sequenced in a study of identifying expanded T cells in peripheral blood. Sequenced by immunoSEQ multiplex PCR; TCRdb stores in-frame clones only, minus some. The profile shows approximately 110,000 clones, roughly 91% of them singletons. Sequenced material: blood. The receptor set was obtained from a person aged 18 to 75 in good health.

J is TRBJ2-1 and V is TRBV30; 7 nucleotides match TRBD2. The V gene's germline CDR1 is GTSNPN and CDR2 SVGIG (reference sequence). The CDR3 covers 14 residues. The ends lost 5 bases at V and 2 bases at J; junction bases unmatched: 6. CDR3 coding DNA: TGTGCCTGGTGTAAGGGAGGGCCCTACAATGAGCAGTTCTTC. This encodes CAWCKGGPYNEQFF. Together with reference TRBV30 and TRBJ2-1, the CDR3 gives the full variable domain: SQTIHQWPATLVQPVGSPLSLECTVEGTSNPNLYWYRQAAGRGLQLLFYSVGIGQISSEVPQNLSASRPQDRQFILSSKKLLLSDSGFYLCAWCKGGPYNEQFFGPGTRLTVL.

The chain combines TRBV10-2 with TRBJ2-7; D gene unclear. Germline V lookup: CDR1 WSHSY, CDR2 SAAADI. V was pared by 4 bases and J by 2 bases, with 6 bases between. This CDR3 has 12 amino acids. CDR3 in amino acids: CASSAATYEQYF. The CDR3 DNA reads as TGCGCCAGCAGTGCAGCAACCTACGAGCAGTACTTC.

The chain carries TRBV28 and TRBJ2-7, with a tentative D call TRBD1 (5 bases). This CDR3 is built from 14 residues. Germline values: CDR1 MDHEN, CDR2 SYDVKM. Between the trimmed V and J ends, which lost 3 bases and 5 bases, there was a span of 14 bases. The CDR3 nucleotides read TGTGCCAGCAGTTTCGCAGGGCCGGCCCACGAGCAGTACTTC. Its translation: CASSFAGPAHEQYF.

Written as DNA, the CDR3 is TGTGCCAGCAGCGGGCCCCAAGAGACCCAGTACTTC. Its translation: CASSGPQETQYF. The V call is TRBV9, the J call TRBJ2-5; D is unresolved. V lost 3 bases and J 1 base, leaving 4 bases between the germline ends. CDR1 is SGDLS, CDR2 YYNGEE, per germline. This CDR3 has 12 amino acids.

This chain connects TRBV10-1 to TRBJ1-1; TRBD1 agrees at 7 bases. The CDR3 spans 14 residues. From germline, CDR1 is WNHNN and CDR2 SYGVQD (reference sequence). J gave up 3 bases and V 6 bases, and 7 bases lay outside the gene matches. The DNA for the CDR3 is TGCGCCAGCAGGTCAGGGGGTTTGGACACTGAAGCTTTCTTT. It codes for CASRSGGLDTEAFF.

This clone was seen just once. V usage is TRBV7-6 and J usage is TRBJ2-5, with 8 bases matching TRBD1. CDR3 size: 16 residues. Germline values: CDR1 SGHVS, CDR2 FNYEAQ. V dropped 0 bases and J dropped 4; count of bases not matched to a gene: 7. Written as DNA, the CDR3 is TGTGCCAGCAGCTTAGCCAGTCAGGGGGCTGGAGAGACCCAGTACTTC. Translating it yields CASSLASQGAGETQYF.

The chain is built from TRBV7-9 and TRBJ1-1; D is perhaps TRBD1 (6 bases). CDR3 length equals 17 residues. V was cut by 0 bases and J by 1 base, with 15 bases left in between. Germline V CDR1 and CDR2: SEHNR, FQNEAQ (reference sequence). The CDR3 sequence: CASSLALISGANTEAFF. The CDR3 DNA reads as TGTGCCAGCAGCTTAGCCCTGATTTCGGGGGCGAACACTGAAGCTTTCTTT. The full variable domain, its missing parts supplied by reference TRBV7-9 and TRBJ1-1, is DTGVSQNPRHKITKRGQNVTFRCDPISEHNRLYWYRQTLGQGPEFLTYFQNEAQLEKSRLLSDRFSAERPKGSFSTLEIQRTEQGDSAMYLCASSLALISGANTEAFFGQGTRLTVV.

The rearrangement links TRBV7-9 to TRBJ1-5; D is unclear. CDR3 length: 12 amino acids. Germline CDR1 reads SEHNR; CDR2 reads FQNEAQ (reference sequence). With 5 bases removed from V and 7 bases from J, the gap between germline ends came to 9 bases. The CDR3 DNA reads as TGTGCCAGCAGCCCCGTAGAGCAGCCCCAGCATTTT. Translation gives CASSPVEQPQHF.

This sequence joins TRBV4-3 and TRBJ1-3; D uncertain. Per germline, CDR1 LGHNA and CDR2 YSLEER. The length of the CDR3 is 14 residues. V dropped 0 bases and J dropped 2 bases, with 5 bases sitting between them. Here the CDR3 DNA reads TGCGCCAGCAGCCAAGATCGGCCTGGAAACACCATATATTTT. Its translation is CASSQDRPGNTIYF.

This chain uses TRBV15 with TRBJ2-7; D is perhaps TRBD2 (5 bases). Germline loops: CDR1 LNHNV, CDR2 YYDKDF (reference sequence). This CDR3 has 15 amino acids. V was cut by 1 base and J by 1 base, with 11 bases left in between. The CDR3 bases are TGTGCCACCAGCAGAGGGCTAGCTCCGTCCTACGAGCAGTACTTC. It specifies CATSRGLAPSYEQYF.

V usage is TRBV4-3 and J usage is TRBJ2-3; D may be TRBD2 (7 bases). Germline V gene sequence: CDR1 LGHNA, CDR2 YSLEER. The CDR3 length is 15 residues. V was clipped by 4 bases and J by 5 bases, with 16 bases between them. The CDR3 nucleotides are TGCGCCAGCAGCCTAGGAGGGGGGGTTGTAGATACGCAGTATTTT. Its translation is CASSLGGGVVDTQYF.

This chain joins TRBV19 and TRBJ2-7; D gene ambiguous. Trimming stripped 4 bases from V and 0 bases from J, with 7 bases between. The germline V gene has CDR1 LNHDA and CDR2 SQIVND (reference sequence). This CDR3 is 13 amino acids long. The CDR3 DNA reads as TGTGCCAGTAGTACGTTTTTCTCCTACGAGCAGTACTTC. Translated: CASSTFFSYEQYF.

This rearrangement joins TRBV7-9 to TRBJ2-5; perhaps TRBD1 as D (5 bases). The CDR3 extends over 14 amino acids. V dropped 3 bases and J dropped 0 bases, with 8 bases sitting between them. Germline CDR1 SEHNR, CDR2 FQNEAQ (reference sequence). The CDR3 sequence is CASSLLTDQETQYF. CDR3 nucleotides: TGTGCCAGCAGCTTGTTGACAGACCAAGAGACCCAGTACTTC.

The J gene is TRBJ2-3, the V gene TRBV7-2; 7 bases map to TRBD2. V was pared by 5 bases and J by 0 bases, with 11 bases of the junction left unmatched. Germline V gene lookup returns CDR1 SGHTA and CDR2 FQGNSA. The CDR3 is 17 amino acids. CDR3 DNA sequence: TGTGCCAGCAGCCCCGGTCCCACGGGGGGTAGCACAGATACGCAGTATTTT. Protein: CASSPGPTGGSTDTQYF. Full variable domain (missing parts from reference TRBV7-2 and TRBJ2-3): GAGVSQSPSNKVTEKGKDVELRCDPISGHTALYWYRQSLGQGLEFLIYFQGNSAPDKSGLPSDRFSAERTGGSVSTLTIQRTQQEDSAVYLCASSPGPTGGSTDTQYFGPGTRLTVL.

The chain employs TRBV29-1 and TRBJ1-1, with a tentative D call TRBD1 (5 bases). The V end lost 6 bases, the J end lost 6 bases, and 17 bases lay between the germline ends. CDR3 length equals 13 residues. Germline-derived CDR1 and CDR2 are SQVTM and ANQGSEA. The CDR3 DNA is TGCAGCGTGAGTGCAGGGTGGATGGCTGAAGCTTTCTTT. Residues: CSVSAGWMAEAFF.

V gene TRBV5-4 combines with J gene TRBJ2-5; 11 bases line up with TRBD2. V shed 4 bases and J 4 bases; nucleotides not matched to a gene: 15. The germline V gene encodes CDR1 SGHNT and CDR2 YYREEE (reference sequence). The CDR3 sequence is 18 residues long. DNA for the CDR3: TGTGCCAGCAGCCAAGACCTTACTAGCGGGGGATTCGGAGAGACCCAGTACTTC. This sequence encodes CASSQDLTSGGFGETQYF.

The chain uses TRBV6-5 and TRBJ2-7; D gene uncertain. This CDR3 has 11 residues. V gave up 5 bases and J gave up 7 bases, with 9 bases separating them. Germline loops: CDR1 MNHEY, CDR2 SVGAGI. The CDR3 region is CASSEFREQYF. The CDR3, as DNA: TGTGCCAGCAGTGAATTTAGGGAGCAGTACTTC.

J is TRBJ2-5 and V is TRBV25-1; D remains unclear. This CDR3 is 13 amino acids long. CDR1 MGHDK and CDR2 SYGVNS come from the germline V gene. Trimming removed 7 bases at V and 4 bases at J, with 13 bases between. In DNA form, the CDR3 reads TGTGCCAGCAATGGTTTCGTGTCAGAGACCCAGTACTTC. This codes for CASNGFVSETQYF.

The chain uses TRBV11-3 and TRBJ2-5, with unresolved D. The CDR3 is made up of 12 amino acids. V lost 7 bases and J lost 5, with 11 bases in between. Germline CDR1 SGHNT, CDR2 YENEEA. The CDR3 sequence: CASTGGRETQYF. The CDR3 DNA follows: TGTGCCAGCACCGGTGGTCGGGAGACCCAGTACTTC.

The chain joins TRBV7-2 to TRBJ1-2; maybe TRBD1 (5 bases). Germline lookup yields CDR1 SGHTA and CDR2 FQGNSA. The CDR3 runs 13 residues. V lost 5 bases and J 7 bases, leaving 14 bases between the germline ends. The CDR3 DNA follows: TGTGCCAGCAGCCCGGGGCGGCAGGGTGGCTACACCTTC. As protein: CASSPGRQGGYTF.

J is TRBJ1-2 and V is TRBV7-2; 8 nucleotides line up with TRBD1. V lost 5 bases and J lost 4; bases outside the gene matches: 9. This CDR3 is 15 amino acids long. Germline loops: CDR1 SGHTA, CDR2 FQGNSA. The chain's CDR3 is CASSAGQGPFYGYTF. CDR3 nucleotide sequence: TGTGCCAGCAGCGCAGGACAGGGTCCCTTCTATGGCTACACCTTC. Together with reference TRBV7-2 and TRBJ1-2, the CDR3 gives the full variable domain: GAGVSQSPSNKVTEKGKDVELRCDPISGHTALYWYRQSLGQGLEFLIYFQGNSAPDKSGLPSDRFSAERTGGSVSTLTIQRTQQEDSAVYLCASSAGQGPFYGYTFGSGTRLTVV.

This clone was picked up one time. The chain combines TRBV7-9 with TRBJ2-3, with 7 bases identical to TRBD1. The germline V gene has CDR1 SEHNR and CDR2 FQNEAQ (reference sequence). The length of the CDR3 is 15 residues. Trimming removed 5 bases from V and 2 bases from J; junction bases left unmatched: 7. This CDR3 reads CASSIRQGVTDTQYF. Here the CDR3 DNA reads TGTGCCAGCAGCATTCGACAGGGAGTCACAGATACGCAGTATTTT.

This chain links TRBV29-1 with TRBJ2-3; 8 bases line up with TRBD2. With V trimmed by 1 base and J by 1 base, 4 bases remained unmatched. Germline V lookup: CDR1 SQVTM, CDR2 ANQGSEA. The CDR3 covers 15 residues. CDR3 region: CSVEGVRGGTDTQYF. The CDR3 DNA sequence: TGCAGCGTTGAAGGGGTGCGGGGGGGCACAGATACGCAGTATTTT.

The CDR3 here is CASILSNTGELFF. CDR3 DNA: TGTGCCAGCATCCTTTCTAACACCGGGGAGCTGTTTTTT. The rearrangement uses TRBV28 and TRBJ2-2; D is unresolved. V was trimmed by 7 bases and J by 2 bases, leaving 8 bases between them. The CDR3 runs 13 residues. CDR1 and CDR2 (germline): MDHEN, SYDVKM.

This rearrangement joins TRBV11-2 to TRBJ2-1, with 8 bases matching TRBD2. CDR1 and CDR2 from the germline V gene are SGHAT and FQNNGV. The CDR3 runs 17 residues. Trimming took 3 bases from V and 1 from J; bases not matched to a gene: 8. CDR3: CASSFHLAGRSYNEQFF. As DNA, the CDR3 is TGTGCCAGCAGCTTCCATTTAGCGGGGAGATCCTACAATGAGCAGTTCTTC. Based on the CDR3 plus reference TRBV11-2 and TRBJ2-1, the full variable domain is EAGVAQSPRYKIIEKRQSVAFWCNPISGHATLYWYQQILGQGPKLLIQFQNNGVVDDSQLPKDRFSAERLKGVDSTLKIQPAKLEDSAVYLCASSFHLAGRSYNEQFFGPGTRLTVL.

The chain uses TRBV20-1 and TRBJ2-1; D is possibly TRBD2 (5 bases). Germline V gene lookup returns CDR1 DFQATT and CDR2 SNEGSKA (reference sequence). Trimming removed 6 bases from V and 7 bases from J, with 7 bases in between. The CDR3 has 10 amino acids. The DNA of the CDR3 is TGCAGTGCACTAGGGAATGAGCAGTTCTTC. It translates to CSALGNEQFF.

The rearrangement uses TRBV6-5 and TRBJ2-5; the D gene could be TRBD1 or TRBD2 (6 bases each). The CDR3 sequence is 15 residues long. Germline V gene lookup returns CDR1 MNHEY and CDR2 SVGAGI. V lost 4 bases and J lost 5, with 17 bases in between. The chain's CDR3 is CASSSPRGARETQYF. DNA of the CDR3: TGTGCCAGCAGTTCACCGAGGGGGGCCCGTGAGACCCAGTACTTC.

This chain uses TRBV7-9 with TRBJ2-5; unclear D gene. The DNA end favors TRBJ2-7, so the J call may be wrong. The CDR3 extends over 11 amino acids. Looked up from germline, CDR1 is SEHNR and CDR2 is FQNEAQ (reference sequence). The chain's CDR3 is CASSFKSEQYF. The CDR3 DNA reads TGTGCCAGCAGCTTTAAGAGCGAGCAGTACTTC.

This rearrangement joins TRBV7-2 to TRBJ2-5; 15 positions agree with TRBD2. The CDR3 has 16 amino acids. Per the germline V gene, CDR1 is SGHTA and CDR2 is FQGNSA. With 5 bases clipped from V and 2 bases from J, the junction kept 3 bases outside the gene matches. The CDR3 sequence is CASSGTSGGYQETQYF. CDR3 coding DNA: TGTGCCAGCAGCGGGACTAGCGGGGGGTATCAAGAGACCCAGTACTTC. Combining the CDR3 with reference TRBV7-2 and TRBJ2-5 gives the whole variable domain GAGVSQSPSNKVTEKGKDVELRCDPISGHTALYWYRQSLGQGLEFLIYFQGNSAPDKSGLPSDRFSAERTGGSVSTLTIQRTQQEDSAVYLCASSGTSGGYQETQYFGPGTRLLVL.

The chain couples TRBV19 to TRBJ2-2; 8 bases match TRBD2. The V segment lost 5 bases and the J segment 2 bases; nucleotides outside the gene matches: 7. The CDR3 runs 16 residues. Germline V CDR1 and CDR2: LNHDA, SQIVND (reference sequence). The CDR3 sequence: CASSPSGRPNTGELFF. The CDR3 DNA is TGTGCCAGTAGTCCAAGCGGGAGACCTAACACCGGGGAGCTGTTTTTT.

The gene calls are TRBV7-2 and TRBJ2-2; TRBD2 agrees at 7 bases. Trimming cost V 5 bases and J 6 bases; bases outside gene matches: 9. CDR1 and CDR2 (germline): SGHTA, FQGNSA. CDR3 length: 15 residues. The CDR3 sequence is CASSPVGLGPGELFF. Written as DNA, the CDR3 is TGTGCCAGCAGCCCTGTTGGACTAGGACCCGGGGAGCTGTTTTTT.